Listed here are 14 T cell receptor beta chains from one sample, sequenced in a study of T cells in Graves' hyperthyroidism and ophthalmopathy. From RNA transcripts, TCR beta CDR3 regions were amplified. TCR CDR3 regions were first amplified by RT-PCR with HTBI primers. TCRdb ran MiXCR on the multiplex PCR reads and lists one entry per CDR3 protein. The repertoire holds 600,000 to 850,000 distinct CDR3 sequences, with roughly a sixth as singletons. The sequencing input was blood. The receptors derive from a woman aged 45-60 years with Graves' hyperthyroidism that later progressed to Graves' ophthalmopathy.

This clonotype has a handful of counts. CDR3 amino acids: CASSELASGGDEQFF. DNA of the CDR3: TGTGCCAGCAGTGAGTTGGCTAGCGGGGGGGATGAGCAGTTCTTC. The V and J genes are TRBV2 and TRBJ2-1, with 12 positions matching TRBD2. The V gene's germline CDR1 is SNHLY and CDR2 FYNNEI. With 3 bases clipped from V and 8 bases from J, the junction kept 5 bases outside the gene matches. The CDR3 runs 15 residues.

In its sample, this clonotype was seen a few times. This sequence joins TRBV15 and TRBJ1-2, with D perhaps TRBD1 (5 bases). This CDR3 comprises 16 residues. V lost 0 bases, J lost 1 base, and 12 bases lay in between. The germline V gene encodes CDR1 LNHNV and CDR2 YYDKDF (reference sequence). The DNA of the CDR3 is TGTGCCACCAGCAGAGACGGGACGGATAATAACTATGGCTACACCTTC. This codes for CATSRDGTDNNYGYTF.

This clonotype was observed a few times. The gene calls are TRBV5-1 and TRBJ2-7, with TRBD2 identical over 7 bases. CDR3 length: 18 amino acids. V shed 3 bases, J shed 0 bases, and the junction held 15 bases outside the gene matches. The germline gives CDR1 SGHRS, CDR2 YFSETQ. The DNA for the CDR3 is TGCGCCAGCAGCTGGGGGGGGGGAGGAGGTCAAAGCTCCTACGAGCAGTACTTC. Residues: CASSWGGGGGQSSYEQYF.

Notes on this clonotype: This is likely a read error, given that the CDR3 carries no conserved phenylalanine or tryptophan at its end. The chain couples TRBV18 to TRBJ1-1; tentative D call: TRBD1 (5 bases). Germline V gene sequence: CDR1 KGHSH, CDR2 LQKENI. The CDR3 spans 14 residues. Trimming took off 6 bases at V and 2 bases at J, with 13 bases between the two ends. CDR3 protein: CASSRSQGNTEAFL. The CDR3 nucleotides read TGTGCCAGCTCTAGGTCCCAGGGAAACACTGAAGCTTTCCTT.

This chain links TRBV15 with TRBJ1-1, with TRBD1 identical over 9 bases. CDR1 LNHNV and CDR2 YYDKDF come from the germline V gene (reference sequence). The CDR3 length is 16 residues. With V trimmed by 3 bases and J by 1 base, 6 bases remained unmatched. The DNA of the CDR3 is TGTGCCACCAGCAGGGGGGGGACAGGGAAGAACACTGAAGCTTTCTTT. It encodes CATSRGGTGKNTEAFF.

V is TRBV18 and J is TRBJ1-1, with a tentative D call TRBD1 (5 bases). V was clipped by 3 bases and J by 7 bases, with 15 bases between them. There are 14 residues in the CDR3. The germline V gene encodes CDR1 KGHSH and CDR2 LQKENI. DNA of the CDR3: TGTGCCAGCTCACCGCTGAACGGGGCTGGTGAAGCTTTCTTT. Translated, it gives CASSPLNGAGEAFF. The full variable domain, with the rest looked up from reference TRBV18 and TRBJ1-1, is NAGVMQNPRHLVRRRGQEARLRCSPMKGHSHVYWYRQLPEEGLKFMVYLQKENIIDESGMPKERFSAEFPKEGPSILRIQQVVRGDSAAYFCASSPLNGAGEAFFGQGTRLTVV.

This clonotype was counted ten times or more. This chain connects TRBV12-5 to TRBJ2-1; no definite D call. The germline gives CDR1 LGHNT, CDR2 FRNRAP. This CDR3 has 13 amino acids. V gave up 1 base and J gave up 10 bases, with 11 bases separating them. CDR3 residues: CASGLADRREQFF. The CDR3 DNA sequence: TGTGCTAGTGGTTTGGCGGACCGTAGGGAGCAGTTCTTC.

This clonotype was recorded once. One base away lies a much larger clone, so this may be a sequencing read error. As the CDR3 is not closed by the conserved phenylalanine or tryptophan, this likely results from a read error. V usage is TRBV30 and J usage is TRBJ2-5; D gene uncertain. CDR3 length: 12 amino acids. V was cut by 4 bases and J by 2 bases, with 8 bases left in between. Germline loops: CDR1 GTSNPN, CDR2 SVGIG (reference sequence). CDR3 amino acids: CAWMRLQETQYL. The CDR3 DNA sequence: TGTGCCTGGATGAGACTTCAAGAGACCCAGTACCTC.

This clonotype was observed at least ten times. The chain links TRBV2 to TRBJ1-1; D may be TRBD1 (5 bases). V gave up 6 bases and J gave up 7 bases, with 21 bases separating them. Germline V lookup: CDR1 SNHLY, CDR2 FYNNEI. CDR3 length: 15 amino acids. CDR3 nucleotides: TGTGCCAGCAGATATGAAGACGGGGGTTTTGGTGAAGCTTTCTTT. Residues: CASRYEDGGFGEAFF.

The chain links TRBV5-4 to TRBJ1-5, with 9 nucleotides matching TRBD1. The trim removed 9 bases at V and 1 base at J, leaving 14 bases unmatched. CDR3 length equals 17 residues. The germline V gene encodes CDR1 SGHNT and CDR2 YYREEE (reference sequence). Written as DNA, the CDR3 is TGTGCCACCAAGTCCGGGACAGGGAAAGGGAGCAATCAGCCCCAGCATTTT. Protein: CATKSGTGKGSNQPQHF. Full variable domain (rest looked up from reference TRBV5-4 and TRBJ1-5): ETGVTQSPTHLIKTRGQQVTLRCSSQSGHNTVSWYQQALGQGPQFIFQYYREEENGRGNFPPRFSGLQFPNYSSELNVNALELDDSALYLCATKSGTGKGSNQPQHFGDGTRLSIL.

This chain joins TRBV6-1 and TRBJ2-2, with a weak D call TRBD1 (5 bases). The CDR3 sequence is 14 residues long. Germline V CDR1 and CDR2: MNHNS, SASEGT. The V and J ends lost 0 bases and 6 bases respectively, with 8 bases between them. The CDR3 nucleotides read TGTGCCAGCAGTGAAGCAAGGGGTTCCGGGGAGCTGTTTTTT. Amino acid sequence: CASSEARGSGELFF.

The V gene is TRBV5-6, the J gene TRBJ1-1, with a weak D call TRBD1 (6 bases). In germline, CDR1 is SGHDT, CDR2 YYEEEE. CDR3 length: 14 amino acids. With 4 bases removed from V and 1 base from J, the gap between germline ends came to 11 bases. The CDR3 reads CASSRQATNTEAFF. The DNA for the CDR3 is TGTGCCAGCAGCCGACAGGCGACGAACACTGAAGCTTTCTTT.

This clonotype was picked up many times. The CDR3 is CASTAGSQETQYF. CDR3 nucleotides: TGTGCCAGCACGGCGGGGAGCCAAGAGACCCAGTACTTC. This chain links TRBV3-1 with TRBJ2-5; a possible D gene is TRBD2 (6 bases). CDR1 and CDR2 (germline): LGHDT, YNNKEL (reference sequence). Trimming removed 7 bases at V and 1 base at J, with 10 bases between. This CDR3 region has 13 residues.

In its sample, this clonotype was seen once. A read error is possible here, since a much larger clone lies one base away. The rearrangement uses TRBV18 and TRBJ1-4, with D tentatively TRBD1 (6 bases). Trimming removed 2 bases from V and 10 bases from J, with 20 bases in between. This CDR3 comprises 16 residues. Germline CDR1 is KGHSH and CDR2 is LQKENI. The chain's CDR3 is CASSPMGTEGDGKLFF. CDR3 nucleotide sequence: TGTGCCAGCTCACCAATGGGGACGGAGGGGGATGGAAAACTGTTTTTT.